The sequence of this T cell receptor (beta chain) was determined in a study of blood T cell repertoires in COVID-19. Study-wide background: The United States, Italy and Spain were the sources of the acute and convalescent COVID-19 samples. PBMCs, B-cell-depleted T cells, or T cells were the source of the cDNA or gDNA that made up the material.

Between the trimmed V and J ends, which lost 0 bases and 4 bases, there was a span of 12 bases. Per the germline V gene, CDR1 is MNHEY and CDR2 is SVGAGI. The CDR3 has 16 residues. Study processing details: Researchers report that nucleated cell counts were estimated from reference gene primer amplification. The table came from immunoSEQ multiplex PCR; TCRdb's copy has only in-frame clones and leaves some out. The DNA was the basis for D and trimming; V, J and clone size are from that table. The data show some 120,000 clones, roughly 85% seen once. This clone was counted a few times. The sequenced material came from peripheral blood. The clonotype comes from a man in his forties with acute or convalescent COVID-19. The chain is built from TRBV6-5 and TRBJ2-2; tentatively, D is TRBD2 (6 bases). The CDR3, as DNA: TGTGCCAGCAGTTACTCGAGGCGGGGACGCACCGGGGAGCTGTTTTTT. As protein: CASSYSRRGRTGELFF.